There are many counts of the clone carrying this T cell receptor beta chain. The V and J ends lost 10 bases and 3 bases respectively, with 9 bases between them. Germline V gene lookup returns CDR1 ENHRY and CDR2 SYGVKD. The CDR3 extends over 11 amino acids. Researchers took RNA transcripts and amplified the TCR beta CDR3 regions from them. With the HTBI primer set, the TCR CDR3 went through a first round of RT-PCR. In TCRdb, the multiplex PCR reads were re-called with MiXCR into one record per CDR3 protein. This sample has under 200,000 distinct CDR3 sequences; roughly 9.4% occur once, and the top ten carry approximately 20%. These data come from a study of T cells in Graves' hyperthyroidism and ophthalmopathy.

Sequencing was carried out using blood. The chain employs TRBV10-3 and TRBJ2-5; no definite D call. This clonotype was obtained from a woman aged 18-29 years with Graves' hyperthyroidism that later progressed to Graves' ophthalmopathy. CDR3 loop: CASTNEETQYF. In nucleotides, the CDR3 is TGTGCCAGCACAAACGAAGAGACCCAGTACTTC.